This TCR beta chain was observed in a study of T cell changes during pregnancy in multiple sclerosis. Using immunoSEQ multiplex PCR, the repertoire was profiled, and TCRdb retains in-frame clones only, with some absent. The sample holds about 50,000 clones, 90% to 95% seen once. The CDR3 spans 15 residues. Germline V gene sequence: CDR1 MGHRA, CDR2 YSYEKL. The V and J ends lost 5 bases and 4 bases, in that order; junction bases with no gene match: 11. The receptor comes from a female donor with multiple sclerosis, enrolled in a pregnancy study. Source: CD8+ T cells from peripheral blood mononuclear cells, taken in the first trimester of pregnancy. The V and J genes are TRBV4-1 and TRBJ2-7; the match to TRBD1 covers 7 bases. The chain's CDR3 is CASSSLDRADYEQYF. CDR3 coding DNA: TGCGCCAGCAGCTCACTAGACAGGGCTGATTACGAGCAGTACTTC.